This T cell receptor beta chain originates from a study of T cell repertoires in cytomegalovirus infection. Study-level information: Use of recently identified HLA-C-restricted and well-studied HLA-B-restricted CMV epitopes was part of the study. CMV infection and matching HLA type were both indicated by public TCR beta signatures.

Study outcomes and limitations: Dominating the ex vivo response were TCR beta clonotypes that were CMV-specific and HLA-C-restricted.

The CDR3 is 15 amino acids. TCRdb passed the reads through MiXCR, listing each CDR3 protein once. This table holds about 350,000 distinct CDR3 sequences, about 34% found once. In regard to this clonotype: Its specificity is unknown.

V usage is TRBV23-1 and J usage is TRBJ2-3, with TRBD1 matching 8 bases. TRBV23-1 is an ORF for which the function is uncertain. The sample consisted of cultured PBMCs, taken from culture after CMV antigen stimulation. The TCR comes from a human donor in good health (CMV status not recorded). Some clones in this sample may be carry-over from other donors' samples. CDR3 DNA sequence: TGCGCTCTGAGTTGGGCAGGGGGCAGGGCAGATACGCAGTATTTT. It encodes CALSWAGGRADTQYF.